One sample yielded the 26 T cell receptor beta chains listed below, sequenced in a study of tissue T cells after allogeneic stem cell transplantation. Stated time point: mouse harvest day 14 after allogeneic transplant. Tail vein injection delivered 10^7 T-cell-depleted bone marrow cells and 10^6 splenic CD5+ T cells. Sequencing used immunoSEQ multiplex PCR; TCRdb keeps in-frame clones, though not all of them. Found here are about 7,700 clones, around 33% of them singletons; the top ten hold just under 6.5%. The sample consisted of skin. The receptor source for this set is a female BALB/c mouse given C57BL/6 T cells with graft-versus-host disease after an allogeneic hematopoietic cell transplant.

This clone was seen only a few times. Genes and germline come from the mouse. The sequenced fragment ends 1 residue before the CDR3 boundary, so the rest is inferred from the germline J gene. V gene TRBV16 combines with J gene TRBJ1-1; possible D gene TRBD1, 5 bases. Germline V lookup: CDR1 SGHSA, CDR2 FRNQAP. With 5 bases removed from V and 0 bases from J, the gap between germline ends came to 7 bases. This CDR3 contains 13 residues. This chain's CDR3 is CASSATANTEVFF. The sequenced part of the CDR3 DNA is TGTGCAAGCAGCGCGACAGCAAACACAGAAGTCTTC.

By proportion, this clone is medium-sized (0.01 to 0.1%). Gene names and germline refer to mouse. The missing CDR3 end, 1 residue past where the read stops, is filled in from the germline J gene. The rearrangement joins TRBV26 to TRBJ1-2, with D perhaps matching TRBD1 (6 bases). CDR1 KGHPV and CDR2 FQNQEV come from the germline V gene (reference sequence). V was pared by 0 bases and J by 3 bases, with 8 bases between. The CDR3 consists of 14 residues. The CDR3 bases that were read are TGTGCCAGCAGTCTGTCCAGGGGTGACTCCGACTACACC. It codes for CASSLSRGDSDYT. From start to end, the CDR3 is CASSLSRGDSDYTF.

With respect to this clone: Gene names and germline refer to mouse. The missing CDR3 end, 1 residue past where the read stops, is filled in from the germline J gene. The chain couples TRBV13-1 to TRBJ1-1; D is unresolved. The V gene lost 2 bases and the J gene lost 3 bases, with 2 bases spanning the gap. From germline, CDR1 is NSHNY and CDR2 SYGAGN. This CDR3 spans 11 amino acids. CDR3 sequence reads: CASSEDTEVFF. The part of the CDR3 DNA that was read is TGTGCCAGCAGTGAGGACACAGAAGTCTTC.

As concerns this clone: Germline and genes here are mouse. The missing CDR3 end, 1 residue past where the read stops, is filled in from the germline J gene. J is TRBJ2-1 and V is TRBV13-2; 11 nucleotides agree with TRBD2. J was trimmed by 2 bases and V by 5 bases; bases with no gene match: 3. CDR3 size: 15 residues. Germline CDR1 NNHNN, CDR2 SYGAGS (reference sequence). The CDR3 sequence: CASGTGGGYYAEQFF. The CDR3 DNA, read in part, is TGTGCCAGCGGGACTGGGGGGGGGTACTATGCTGAGCAGTTC.

Details on this clone: Gene names are mouse gene names. The CDR3 end falls 1 residue outside the read, so it is completed with the germline J gene. The rearrangement joins TRBV12-1 to TRBJ2-4; tentative D call: TRBD2 (5 bases). The CDR3 has 15 amino acids. CDR1 and CDR2 (germline): SGHSN, HYEKVE. Trimming pared 0 bases from V and 0 bases from J, leaving 9 bases between. CDR3 sequence reads: CASSLGWASQNTLYF. CDR3 DNA (partial): TGTGCCAGCTCTCTCGGCTGGGCTAGTCAAAACACCTTGTAC.

This clone was counted a few times. The genes and germline here are from mouse. The missing CDR3 end, 1 residue past where the read stops, is filled in from the germline J gene. The chain couples TRBV23 to TRBJ1-5; TRBD1 reflects the table's D call only, with no check against the DNA. Germline CDR1 is KGHTA and CDR2 is FQNQQP. The CDR3 loop spans 15 amino acids. The covered CDR3 bases are TGCTCCAGCAGTCAACGGACAGTTAACAACCAGGCTCCGCTT. Its protein is CSSSQRTVNNQAPL. The whole CDR3 protein is CSSSQRTVNNQAPLF.

Concerning this clone itself: Mouse gene names apply. The CDR3 end is not reached by the read, which stops 1 residue before it; the germline J gene fills it in. The chain carries TRBV3 and TRBJ1-4; maybe TRBD1 (6 bases). Trimming pared 1 base from V and 2 bases from J, leaving 8 bases between. Per the germline V gene, CDR1 is SNHLY and CDR2 is FYNGKV (reference sequence). The CDR3 is 15 amino acids. The part of the CDR3 DNA that was read is TGTGCCAGCAGCTTAGGGAGGGGGTCCAACGAAAGATTATTT. Translation: CASSLGRGSNERLF. The whole CDR3 sequence reads CASSLGRGSNERLFF.

A few counts support this clone. Mouse names are used for the genes. The DNA ends 1 residue before the CDR3 does, and the rest of the CDR3 is filled in from the germline J gene. The rearrangement links TRBV12-1 to TRBJ2-7, with 9 bases that match TRBD2. Germline V CDR1 and CDR2: SGHSN, HYEKVE. Trimming took 0 bases from V and 4 from J; bases not matched to a gene: 3. CDR3 length equals 14 residues. CDR3: CASSLDWGSYEQYF. CDR3 DNA (partial): TGTGCCAGCTCTCTCGACTGGGGGAGTTATGAACAGTAC.

This clone came up a few times. Mouse names are used for the genes. The CDR3 end falls 1 residue outside the read, so it is completed with the germline J gene. This chain connects TRBV15 to TRBJ2-5, with 7 bases lining up with TRBD2. The CDR3 covers 13 residues. V dropped 6 bases and J dropped 3; count of bases not matched to a gene: 3. CDR1 and CDR2 from the germline V gene are SGHND and FRSKSL. CDR3 sequence: CASRPTGQDTQYF. The sequenced part of the CDR3 DNA is TGTGCCAGCAGACCGACTGGGCAAGACACCCAGTAC.

Judged by abundance, this clone is medium-sized. Gene and germline names: mouse. The CDR3 end lies 1 residue beyond the end of the read and is filled in from the germline J gene. V usage is TRBV3 and J usage is TRBJ2-7; D is possibly TRBD1 (5 bases). The CDR3 sequence is 12 residues long. Germline CDR1 SNHLY, CDR2 FYNGKV (reference sequence). The germline V and J ends were trimmed by 1 base and 5 bases, with 6 bases remaining between them. Partial CDR3 DNA: TGTGCCAGCAGCTTAGGACAGAATGAACAGTAC. This sequence encodes CASSLGQNEQY. The whole CDR3 protein is CASSLGQNEQYF.

A word on this clone: Genes here carry mouse names. The read ends 1 residue early relative to the CDR3; the germline J gene fills the gap. The chain links TRBV23 to TRBJ1-1; no DNA check was done on the table's D call, TRBD1. CDR1 and CDR2 (germline): KGHTA, FQNQQP. The CDR3 length is 12 residues. The sequenced CDR3 bases are TGCTCCAGCAGTCAATCACAGTGGGAAGTCTTC. Protein: CSSSQSQWEVF. From start to end, the CDR3 is CSSSQSQWEVFF.

A word on this clone: Mouse germline and gene names are used. The sequenced part of the CDR3 DNA is TGCTCCAGCAGTCAAACAGGGTACCAAGACACCCAGTAC. As protein: CSSSQTGYQDTQY. The whole CDR3 protein is CSSSQTGYQDTQYF. The V call is TRBV23, the J call TRBJ2-5; the table names TRBD1, a call not compared with the DNA. The read comes to an end 1 residue before the CDR3 does, leaving the germline J gene to fill in the end. The germline gives CDR1 KGHTA, CDR2 FQNQQP. The CDR3 is made up of 14 amino acids.

As to this clone: Gene names denote mouse genes. With the read ending 1 residue before the CDR3 end, the germline J gene is used to fill in that end. The V gene is TRBV3, the J gene TRBJ2-5; TRBD2 matches 14 bases. V was pared by 5 bases and J by 8 bases, with 6 bases of the junction left unmatched. This CDR3 spans 15 amino acids. Germline V CDR1 and CDR2: SNHLY, FYNGKV (reference sequence). The part of the CDR3 DNA that was read is TGTGCCAGCAGCGTGGGACTGGGGGGGCGCGGCACCCAGTAC. Protein product: CASSVGLGGRGTQY. The entire CDR3 protein reads CASSVGLGGRGTQYF.

In the case of this clone: Mouse gene names and germline throughout. The read terminates 1 residue ahead of where the CDR3 ends, so the germline J gene completes it. This chain links TRBV2 with TRBJ2-7; the match to TRBD1 covers 7 bases. Looked up from germline, CDR1 is LGHNA and CDR2 is YSYQKL. This CDR3 is built from 14 residues. V lost 3 bases and J lost 0; bases outside the gene matches: 2. The CDR3 DNA, read in part, is TGTGCCAGCAGCCACCGGGACAGCTCCTATGAACAGTAC. Its translation is CASSHRDSSYEQY. In full, the CDR3 reads CASSHRDSSYEQYF.

In the case of this clone: Genes and germline come from the mouse. The DNA ends 1 residue before the CDR3 does, and the rest of the CDR3 is filled in from the germline J gene. The chain employs TRBV23 and TRBJ2-5; the D segment call TRBD1 is taken from the table without a DNA check. Germline lookup yields CDR1 KGHTA and CDR2 FQNQQP. This CDR3 has 16 amino acids. The CDR3 here is CSSSQRGQGGQDTQYF. Incomplete CDR3 DNA: TGCTCCAGCAGTCAGCGAGGACAGGGAGGCCAAGACACCCAGTAC.

This clone has just one count. Gene names denote mouse genes. The CDR3 end lies 1 residue beyond the end of the read and is filled in from the germline J gene. This sequence joins TRBV26 and TRBJ2-7; D is ambiguous. V was trimmed by 6 bases and J by 0 bases, leaving 6 bases between them. There are 12 residues in the CDR3. Per the germline V gene, CDR1 is KGHPV and CDR2 is FQNQEV (reference sequence). The CDR3 here is CASSRLSYEQYF. Incomplete CDR3 DNA: TGTGCCAGCAGCCGACTCTCCTATGAACAGTAC.

This clone was counted between two and nine times. Germline and genes here are mouse. The read falls 1 residue short of the CDR3 end, and the missing part is taken from the germline J gene. This chain links TRBV3 with TRBJ2-4, with D hard to call. Germline V CDR1 and CDR2: SNHLY, FYNGKV (reference sequence). The length of the CDR3 is 12 residues. V dropped 1 base and J dropped 1 base, with 0 bases sitting between them. CDR3 DNA (partial): TGTGCCAGCAGCTTAGGTCAAAACACCTTGTAC. Its translation is CASSLGQNTLY. The entire CDR3 sequence reads CASSLGQNTLYF.

This clone was counted a few times. The genes and germline here are from mouse. Coverage ceases 1 residue before the CDR3 finishes, and the germline J gene fills in the end. The V gene is TRBV26, the J gene TRBJ2-1; 7 positions match TRBD2. The CDR3 has 16 residues. The V and J ends lost 3 bases and 0 bases, in that order; junction bases with no gene match: 5. From germline, CDR1 is KGHPV and CDR2 FQNQEV (reference sequence). The sequenced CDR3 bases are TGTGCCAGCAGTCTTCGCTGGGGGTATAACTATGCTGAGCAGTTC. It translates to CASSLRWGYNYAEQF. The CDR3 in its entirety is CASSLRWGYNYAEQFF. The variable domain in full, completed from reference TRBV26 and TRBJ2-1, reads NSKVIQTPRYLVKGQGQKAKMRCIPEKGHPVVFWYQQNKNNEFKFLINFQNQEVLQQIDMTEKRFSAECPSNSPCSLEIQSSEAGDSALYLCASSLRWGYNYAEQFFGPGTRLTVL.

This clone was counted between two and nine times. Gene labels here are mouse ones. The read terminates 1 residue before the CDR3 end, so the remaining end is supplied by the germline J gene. The chain has TRBV26 and TRBJ2-5; D may be TRBD1 (6 bases). The V and J ends lost 1 base and 3 bases respectively, with 8 bases between them. The CDR3 has 14 residues. The germline V gene encodes CDR1 KGHPV and CDR2 FQNQEV (reference sequence). CDR3 bases read: TGTGCCAGCAGTCTGTTAGGGGGTCAAGACACCCAGTAC. It yields the protein CASSLLGGQDTQY. The complete CDR3 protein is CASSLLGGQDTQYF.

Sample share makes this clone medium-sized (0.01 to 0.1%). Gene names denote mouse genes. The CDR3 is cut off 1 residue early in the read; its end comes from the germline J gene. The chain uses TRBV26 and TRBJ2-1, with a possible D match to TRBD1 (7 bases). This CDR3 region has 15 residues. CDR1 is KGHPV, CDR2 FQNQEV, per germline (reference sequence). Trimming cost V 3 bases and J 1 base, with 10 bases left between them. CDR3 region: CASSLEGANYAEQFF. CDR3 bases read: TGTGCCAGCAGTCTAGAGGGGGCCAACTATGCTGAGCAGTTC.

Notes on this clone: Gene names and germline refer to mouse. The read ends 1 residue early relative to the CDR3; the germline J gene fills the gap. The chain is built from TRBV26 and TRBJ1-1; TRBD1 aligns across 9 bases. The trim removed 4 bases at V and 1 base at J, leaving 1 base unmatched. The CDR3 consists of 14 residues. Germline CDR1 reads KGHPV; CDR2 reads FQNQEV (reference sequence). The sequenced CDR3 bases are TGTGCCAGCAGTCCGGGACAGGGGAACACAGAAGTCTTC. This codes for CASSPGQGNTEVF. The entire CDR3 reads CASSPGQGNTEVFF.

Comments on this clone: Mouse names are used for the genes. The DNA ends 1 residue before the CDR3 does, and the rest of the CDR3 is filled in from the germline J gene. The chain has TRBV13-2 and TRBJ2-2, with a possible D match to TRBD1 (6 bases). This CDR3 is built from 12 residues. V lost 5 bases and J 9 bases, leaving 11 bases between the germline ends. Germline V gene data show CDR1 as NNHNN and CDR2 as SYGAGS (reference sequence). CDR3 sequence reads: CASGDRHRQLYF. CDR3 bases read: TGTGCCAGCGGGGACAGACACCGGCAGCTCTAC.

This clone qualifies as medium-sized. The gene symbols are mouse symbols. The CDR3 goes on 1 residue after the read ends, and that part is filled in from the germline J gene. Other DNA sequences in the sample encode the same CDR3. V usage is TRBV26 and J usage is TRBJ2-7; D ambiguous. There are 14 residues in the CDR3. The V end lost 3 bases, the J end lost 0 bases, and 9 bases lay between the germline ends. From germline, CDR1 is KGHPV and CDR2 FQNQEV (reference sequence). CDR3 DNA (partial): TGTGCCAGCAGTCTTGGGCAAAGCTCCTATGAACAGTAC. Encoded protein: CASSLGQSSYEQY. The complete CDR3 reads CASSLGQSSYEQYF.

About this clone itself: Mouse names are used for the genes. The read ends 1 residue shy of where the CDR3 ends; the end is completed using the germline J gene. This chain uses TRBV23 with TRBJ1-1; the D segment call TRBD1 is taken from the table without a DNA check. Germline lookup yields CDR1 KGHTA and CDR2 FQNQQP. The CDR3 length is 13 residues. This CDR3 is CSSSRDRDTEVFF. CDR3 bases read: TGCTCCAGCAGCCGGGACAGGGACACAGAAGTCTTC. The variable domain in full, completed from reference TRBV23 and TRBJ1-1, reads DAAVTQKPRYLIKMKGQEAEMKCIPEKGHTAVFWYQQKQSKELKFLIYFQNQQPLDQIDMVKERFSAVCPSSSLCSLGIRTCEAEDSALYLCSSSRDRDTEVFFGKGTRLTVV.

Points on this clone: Gene names are the mouse ones. The CDR3 end falls 1 residue outside the read, so it is completed with the germline J gene. The sample holds other DNA sequences that translate to the same CDR3. V gene TRBV26 combines with J gene TRBJ2-4, with D tentatively TRBD1 (5 bases). Germline-derived CDR1 and CDR2 are KGHPV and FQNQEV (reference sequence). The CDR3 extends over 14 amino acids. V shed 2 bases and J shed 0 bases, with 6 bases lying between them. Here the CDR3 reads CASSLDRSQNTLYF. Incomplete CDR3 DNA: TGTGCCAGCAGTCTGGACAGAAGTCAAAACACCTTGTAC.

This clone is medium-sized in the sample. The listed genes are named as in mouse. With the read ending 1 residue before the CDR3 end, the germline J gene is used to fill in that end. The chain combines TRBV26 with TRBJ2-3; no definite D call. The V gene's germline CDR1 is KGHPV and CDR2 FQNQEV (reference sequence). The CDR3 is 14 amino acids. V lost 3 bases and J lost 0, with 7 bases in between. CDR3 residues: CASSLGTSAETLYF. CDR3 DNA (partial): TGTGCCAGCAGTCTCGGAACTAGTGCAGAAACGCTGTAT.